This T cell receptor beta chain was sequenced in a study of blood T cell repertoires in COVID-19. The wider study: The cDNA or gDNA used as material had been derived from T cells, B-cell-depleted T cells, or PBMCs.

Only in-frame clones appear in the TCRdb table, and some are missing; sequencing was by immunoSEQ multiplex PCR. Of about 360,000 clones listed, 70% to 90% are singletons. Germline loops: CDR1 DFQATT, CDR2 SNEGSKA (reference sequence). The CDR3 extends over 14 amino acids. Deletions cut 3 bases from V and 1 base from J, with 12 bases between. The chain has TRBV20-1 and TRBJ2-5; possible D gene TRBD2, 6 bases. The clonotype comes from a man aged 35 to 55 in a cohort exposed to, infected with or recovered from COVID-19 (not recorded which). Sequencing was done on a sample of PBMCs or T cells enriched from blood (not recorded which). This chain's CDR3 is CSASLLGGQETQYF. The CDR3 DNA reads TGCAGTGCTAGTTTGTTGGGGGGCCAAGAGACCCAGTACTTC.